This TCR beta chain was sequenced for a study of shared clonotypes between healthy human individuals. TCRdb's copy holds only in-frame clones and misses some; the assay was immunoSEQ multiplex PCR. The sample carries roughly 1,500,000 clones, 95% to 99% recorded once. The germline CDR1 and CDR2 sequences are SQVTM and ANQGSEA. Trimming stripped 6 bases from V and 1 base from J, with 18 bases between. The CDR3 covers 15 residues. The sample holds one count of this clone. The TCR was taken from a young man in good health. The J gene is TRBJ1-1, the V gene TRBV29-1; a weak D match, TRBD1 (5 bases). Sequencing used naive CD4+ T cells sorted from blood. Subset reported: CD45RA+ positively selected. The CDR3 sequence is CSVVNPTAWNTEAFF. Written as DNA, the CDR3 is TGCAGCGTAGTGAATCCGACAGCCTGGAACACTGAAGCTTTCTTT.